The rows below give T cell receptor beta chains drawn from one sample of a study of blood T cell repertoires in COVID-19. Generated by immunoSEQ multiplex PCR, the TCRdb table keeps only in-frame clones and is missing some. The table includes over 25,000 clones, approximately 86% detected once. What was sequenced was peripheral blood. Source of these receptors: a human donor in a cohort sampled during active COVID-19. The donor label of this sample is uncertain. Each CDR3 is given with its conserved first and last residue. A D gene is named only where the DNA matches it firmly. Expanded clones are given a class, and other clones once, few, many or no size at all.

>TRBV11-2|.|TRBJ2-1|.
TGTGCCAGCAGCGGAACAGGGAATCTCAATGAGCAGTTCTTC
CASSGTGNLNEQFF
>TRBV7-9|.|TRBJ2-1|TRBD1
TGTGCCAGCACCTCAAGGGGGACAGGCGCTGGCGGTGAGCAGTTCTTC
CASTSRGTGAGGEQFF
>TRBV11-2|.|TRBJ2-7|TRBD1
TGTGCCAGCAGCTGGGGGACAGAGGCCTACGAGCAGTACTTC
CASSWGTEAYEQYF
>TRBV18|.|TRBJ2-2|.
TGTGCCAGCTCACCACGGAGGGCTAGGCTAGACACCGGGGAGCTGTTTTTT
CASSPRRARLDTGELFF
>TRBV6-4|.|TRBJ2-3|TRBD1
TGTGCCAGCAGTGAACCTGCAGGGGGCAAAGATACGCAGTATTTT
CASSEPAGGKDTQYF
>TRBV7-9|few|TRBJ2-7|TRBD2
TGTGCCAGCAGTCTCACTAGCGGGAGTTCCTACGAGCAGTACTTC
CASSLTSGSSYEQYF
>TRBV19|.|TRBJ2-3|TRBD1
TGTGCCAGTAGTATAGGGCGGGACAGGGGACAACTAGGGCCCTCAGATACGCAGTATTTT
CASSIGRDRGQLGPSDTQYF
>TRBV10-3|.|TRBJ2-3|.
TGTGCCATCAGTGAGCCAAGGGGGTCTATCACAGATACGCAGTATTTT
CAISEPRGSITDTQYF
>TRBV6-1|once|TRBJ2-1|.
TGTGCCAGCAGTGAACAGGCAGGGGCAAGCTCCTACAATGAGCAGTTCTTC
CASSEQAGASSYNEQFF
>TRBV5-6|.|TRBJ1-2|TRBD1
TGTGCCAGCAGCTTGGATCAAGGGGGCGCGGATGCAATCTATGGCTACACCTTC
CASSLDQGGADAIYGYTF
>TRBV5-1|.|TRBJ2-1|.
TGCGCCAGCAGTTTGCAGGGGTTGGGTGCTAGGGCAGGAGGCTACAATGAGCAGTTCTTC
CASSLQGLGARAGGYNEQFF
>TRBV5-1|.|TRBJ2-7|.
TGCGCCAGCAGCTTGGACGGGGGGCGTCCCTCTACGGAGCAGTACTTC
CASSLDGGRPSTEQYF
>TRBV6-5|.|TRBJ1-2|.
TGTGCCAGCAGTCCGACAGTGAACTATGGCTACACCTTC
CASSPTVNYGYTF
>TRBV18|.|TRBJ2-5|.
TGTGCCAGCTCACAACAGGGGAGGATGGAGACCCAGTACTTC
CASSQQGRMETQYF
>TRBV6-4|.|TRBJ1-1|.
TGTGCCAGCAGTGCTACGGAGGGGCGGAACACTGAAGCTTTCTTT
CASSATEGRNTEAFF
>TRBV27|.|TRBJ2-7|TRBD1
TGTGCCAGCAGTCCAGGACAGGGGATCGTCAACGAGCAGTACTTC
CASSPGQGIVNEQYF
>TRBV7-8|once|TRBJ1-6|TRBD1
TGTGCCAGCAGCTTTCGACAGGGGGATTCACCCCTCCACTTT
CASSFRQGDSPLHF
>TRBV7-9|.|TRBJ2-7|.
TGTGCCAGCAGCTTCAACTACGAGCAGTACTTC
CASSFNYEQYF
>TRBV11-2|.|TRBJ2-3|.
TGTGCCAGCAGCTTAGAACGGTCTAACACAGATACGCAGTATTTT
CASSLERSNTDTQYF
>TRBV6-4|.|TRBJ2-1|.
TGTCTTCTTCCCCGGGGGCAGTTCTTC
CLLPRGQFF
>TRBV19|.|TRBJ1-5|.
TGTGCCAGTAGTAAGGGCCAAACCAGGGCAATTTGGCCCCAGCATTTT
CASSKGQTRAIWPQHF
>TRBV7-9|.|TRBJ2-5|.
TGTGCCAGCAGTATTAGTCGGGGGAAAGAGACCCAGTACTTC
CASSISRGKETQYF
>TRBV18|.|TRBJ2-5|TRBD2
TGTGCCAGCTCACCACGTGGGACTAGCCAAGAGACCCAGTACTTC
CASSPRGTSQETQYF
>TRBV5-1|.|TRBJ2-5|TRBD2
TGCGCCAGCAGCACCGTAGCGGGAGGGGAGACCCAGTACTTC
CASSTVAGGETQYF
>TRBV19|.|TRBJ2-4|TRBD1
TGTGCCAGTGCCGGACAGGGGGCAATAGCCAAAAACATTCAGTACTTC
CASAGQGAIAKNIQYF
>TRBV2|.|TRBJ2-5|TRBD2
TGTGCCAGCAATGGACTAGCGGGAGTAGGAGAGACCCAGTACTTC
CASNGLAGVGETQYF
>TRBV18|.|TRBJ1-5|.
TGTGCCAGCTCACCGAGGCGAAATCAGCCCCAGCATTTT
CASSPRRNQPQHF
>TRBV24-1|.|TRBJ2-3|TRBD1
TGTGCCACCAGTGTTGGGACAGGGGGCACAGATACGCAGTATTTT
CATSVGTGGTDTQYF
>TRBV15|.|TRBJ2-7|TRBD1
TGTGCCACCATTTCTAGGGGGGACAGGGGGCAGTACGAGCAGTACTTC
CATISRGDRGQYEQYF
>TRBV7-9|.|TRBJ2-1|TRBD2
TGTGCCAGCACGGGACTAGCTGCCTACAATGAGCAGTTCTTC
CASTGLAAYNEQFF
>TRBV5-1|.|TRBJ2-2|TRBD2
TGCGCCAGCAGCAATGTAGCGGGAGGATACACCGGGGAGCTGTTTTTT
CASSNVAGGYTGELFF
>TRBV29-1|.|TRBJ2-1|TRBD2
TGCAGCGTTGACCTTCGGAGCGGGAGTTCCTCCTACAATGAGCAGTTCTTC
CSVDLRSGSSSYNEQFF
>TRBV27|.|TRBJ2-1|TRBD2
TGTGCCAGCAGTTTAAGACTAGCGGGAGGGTCTCCCTACAATGAGCAGTTCTTC
CASSLRLAGGSPYNEQFF
>TRBV5-6|once|TRBJ2-3|.
TGTGCCAGCAGCGTTAGCCCTAGCACAGATACGCAGTATTTT
CASSVSPSTDTQYF
>TRBV9|few|TRBJ1-2|.
TGTGCCAGCAGCCGGGACACGGGGTATGGCTACACCTTC
CASSRDTGYGYTF
>TRBV3-1/TRBV3-2|.|TRBJ1-4|.
TGTGCCAGCAGCCAAGAATTAATCGGCCGTCAGGCCCATGAAAAACTGTTTTTT
CASSQELIGRQAHEKLFF
>TRBV5-1|.|TRBJ2-2|TRBD1
TGCGCCAGCAGCCCAGCCCCGACAGGGCCCACCGGGGAGCTGTTTTTT
CASSPAPTGPTGELFF